Sequencing of this T cell receptor beta chain was carried out in a study of blood T cells in healthy people across ages. Across the whole study: Template switching captured about one barcoded beta molecule per two T cells. Study findings and constraints: Conclusively comparing naive with antigen-experienced cells was impossible with unsorted PBMCs. Comparison with aged donors showed that long-lived donors had more naive CD4+ cells and higher diversity.

Using a J-beta primer mix together with a sample-barcoded 5' primer, a second PCR was run for about 6 to 12 cycles. TCRdb re-called the 5' RACE reads with MiXCR, one entry per CDR3 protein. The profile shows about 1,800,000 distinct CDR3 sequences, approximately 28% of them singletons. With regard to this clonotype: As yet, its antigen is unknown.

Input material: blood. This receptor was identified in a young woman in good health.

The CDR3 DNA reads TGTGCCAGCAGCCAAGAGCAGGGCGTTCTGGAGTATGGCTACACCTTC. It specifies CASSQEQGVLEYGYTF. The chain employs TRBV14 and TRBJ1-2; a weak D match, TRBD1 (5 bases). Per the germline V gene, CDR1 is SGHDN and CDR2 is FVKESK. The V and J ends lost 0 bases and 5 bases respectively, with 16 bases between them. CDR3 length: 16 amino acids.